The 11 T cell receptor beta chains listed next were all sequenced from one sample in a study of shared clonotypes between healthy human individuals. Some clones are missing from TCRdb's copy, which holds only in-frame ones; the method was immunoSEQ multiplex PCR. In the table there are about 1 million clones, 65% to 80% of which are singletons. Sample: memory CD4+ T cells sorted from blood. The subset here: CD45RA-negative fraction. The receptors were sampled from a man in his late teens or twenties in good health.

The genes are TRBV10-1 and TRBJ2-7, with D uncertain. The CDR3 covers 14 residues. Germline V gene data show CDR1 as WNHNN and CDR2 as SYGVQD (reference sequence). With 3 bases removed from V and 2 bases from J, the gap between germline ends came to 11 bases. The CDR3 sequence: CASSDGTTAYEQYF. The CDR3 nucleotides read TGCGCCAGCAGTGACGGCACGACGGCCTACGAGCAGTACTTC.

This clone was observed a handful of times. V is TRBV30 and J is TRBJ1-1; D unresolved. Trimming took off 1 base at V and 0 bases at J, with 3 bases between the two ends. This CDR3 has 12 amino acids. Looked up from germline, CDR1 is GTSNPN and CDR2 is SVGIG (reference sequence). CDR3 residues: CAWSAVNTEAFF. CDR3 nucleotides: TGTGCCTGGAGTGCAGTGAACACTGAAGCTTTCTTT. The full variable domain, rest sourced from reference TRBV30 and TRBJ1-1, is SQTIHQWPATLVQPVGSPLSLECTVEGTSNPNLYWYRQAAGRGLQLLFYSVGIGQISSEVPQNLSASRPQDRQFILSSKKLLLSDSGFYLCAWSAVNTEAFFGQGTRLTVV.

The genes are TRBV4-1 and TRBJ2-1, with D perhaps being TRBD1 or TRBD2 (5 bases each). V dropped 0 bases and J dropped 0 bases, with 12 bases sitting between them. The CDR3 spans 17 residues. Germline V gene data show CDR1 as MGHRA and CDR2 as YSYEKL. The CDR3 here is CASSQDQWGSSYNEQFF. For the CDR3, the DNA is TGCGCCAGCAGCCAAGATCAGTGGGGGAGCTCCTACAATGAGCAGTTCTTC.

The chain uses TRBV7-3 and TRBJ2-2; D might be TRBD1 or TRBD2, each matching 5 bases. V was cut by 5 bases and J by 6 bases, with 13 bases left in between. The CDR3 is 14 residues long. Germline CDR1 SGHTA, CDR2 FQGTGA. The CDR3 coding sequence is TGTGCCAGCAGCCCTACCTTGGGGGCCGGGGAGCTGTTTTTT. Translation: CASSPTLGAGELFF.

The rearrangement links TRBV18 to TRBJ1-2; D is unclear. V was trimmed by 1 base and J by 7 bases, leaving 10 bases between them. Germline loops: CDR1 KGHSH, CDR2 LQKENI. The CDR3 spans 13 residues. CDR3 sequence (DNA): TGTGCCAGCTCACCACTTCAGGCCGCTGGCTACACCTTC. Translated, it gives CASSPLQAAGYTF.

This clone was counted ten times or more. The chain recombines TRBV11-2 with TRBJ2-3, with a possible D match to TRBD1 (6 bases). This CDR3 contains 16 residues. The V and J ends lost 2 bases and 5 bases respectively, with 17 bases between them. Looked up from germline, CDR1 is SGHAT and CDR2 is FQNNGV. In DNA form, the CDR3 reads TGTGCCAGCAGCTTAATGGCAGGGGTAGGAGTAGATACGCAGTATTTT. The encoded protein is CASSLMAGVGVDTQYF.

The CDR3 bases are TGTGCCATCAGTGCGTTAGGGGGGAACACAGATACGCAGTATTTT. Encoded protein: CAISALGGNTDTQYF. V and J are TRBV10-3 and TRBJ2-3, with D possibly being TRBD1 or TRBD2 (6 bases each). The V and J ends lost 4 bases and 2 bases respectively, with 13 bases between them. The germline V gene has CDR1 ENHRY and CDR2 SYGVKD. This CDR3 contains 15 residues.

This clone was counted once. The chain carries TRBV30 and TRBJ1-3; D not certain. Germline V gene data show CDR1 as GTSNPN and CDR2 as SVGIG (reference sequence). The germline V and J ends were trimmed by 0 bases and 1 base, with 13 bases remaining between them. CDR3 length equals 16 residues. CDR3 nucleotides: TGTGCCTGGAGTGTATCCCTGGGCAGGTCTGGAAACACCATATATTTT. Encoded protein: CAWSVSLGRSGNTIYF. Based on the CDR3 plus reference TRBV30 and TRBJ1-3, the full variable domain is SQTIHQWPATLVQPVGSPLSLECTVEGTSNPNLYWYRQAAGRGLQLLFYSVGIGQISSEVPQNLSASRPQDRQFILSSKKLLLSDSGFYLCAWSVSLGRSGNTIYFGEGSWLTVV.

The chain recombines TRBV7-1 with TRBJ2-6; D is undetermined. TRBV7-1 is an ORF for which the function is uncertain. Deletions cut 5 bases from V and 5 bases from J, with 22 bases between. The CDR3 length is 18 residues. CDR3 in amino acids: CASSKVLTMKSRANVLTF. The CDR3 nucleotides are TGTGCCAGCAGCAAGGTCCTCACGATGAAAAGTCGGGCCAACGTCCTGACTTTC.

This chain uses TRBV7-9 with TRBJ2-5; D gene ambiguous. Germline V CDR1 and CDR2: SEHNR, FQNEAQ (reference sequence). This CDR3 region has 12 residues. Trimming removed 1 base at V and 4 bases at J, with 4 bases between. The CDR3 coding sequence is TGTGCCAGCAGCTTAGATCTAGAGACCCAGTACTTC. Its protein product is CASSLDLETQYF. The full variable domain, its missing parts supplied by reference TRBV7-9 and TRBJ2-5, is DTGVSQNPRHKITKRGQNVTFRCDPISEHNRLYWYRQTLGQGPEFLTYFQNEAQLEKSRLLSDRFSAERPKGSFSTLEIQRTEQGDSAMYLCASSLDLETQYFGPGTRLLVL.

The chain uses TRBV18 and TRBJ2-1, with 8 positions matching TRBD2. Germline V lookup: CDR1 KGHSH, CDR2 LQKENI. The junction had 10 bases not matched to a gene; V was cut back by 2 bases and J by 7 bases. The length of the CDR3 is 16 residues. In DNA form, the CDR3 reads TGTGCCAGCTCACCAACACCCAGCGGGAGCGTAAATGAGCAGTTCTTC. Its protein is CASSPTPSGSVNEQFF.